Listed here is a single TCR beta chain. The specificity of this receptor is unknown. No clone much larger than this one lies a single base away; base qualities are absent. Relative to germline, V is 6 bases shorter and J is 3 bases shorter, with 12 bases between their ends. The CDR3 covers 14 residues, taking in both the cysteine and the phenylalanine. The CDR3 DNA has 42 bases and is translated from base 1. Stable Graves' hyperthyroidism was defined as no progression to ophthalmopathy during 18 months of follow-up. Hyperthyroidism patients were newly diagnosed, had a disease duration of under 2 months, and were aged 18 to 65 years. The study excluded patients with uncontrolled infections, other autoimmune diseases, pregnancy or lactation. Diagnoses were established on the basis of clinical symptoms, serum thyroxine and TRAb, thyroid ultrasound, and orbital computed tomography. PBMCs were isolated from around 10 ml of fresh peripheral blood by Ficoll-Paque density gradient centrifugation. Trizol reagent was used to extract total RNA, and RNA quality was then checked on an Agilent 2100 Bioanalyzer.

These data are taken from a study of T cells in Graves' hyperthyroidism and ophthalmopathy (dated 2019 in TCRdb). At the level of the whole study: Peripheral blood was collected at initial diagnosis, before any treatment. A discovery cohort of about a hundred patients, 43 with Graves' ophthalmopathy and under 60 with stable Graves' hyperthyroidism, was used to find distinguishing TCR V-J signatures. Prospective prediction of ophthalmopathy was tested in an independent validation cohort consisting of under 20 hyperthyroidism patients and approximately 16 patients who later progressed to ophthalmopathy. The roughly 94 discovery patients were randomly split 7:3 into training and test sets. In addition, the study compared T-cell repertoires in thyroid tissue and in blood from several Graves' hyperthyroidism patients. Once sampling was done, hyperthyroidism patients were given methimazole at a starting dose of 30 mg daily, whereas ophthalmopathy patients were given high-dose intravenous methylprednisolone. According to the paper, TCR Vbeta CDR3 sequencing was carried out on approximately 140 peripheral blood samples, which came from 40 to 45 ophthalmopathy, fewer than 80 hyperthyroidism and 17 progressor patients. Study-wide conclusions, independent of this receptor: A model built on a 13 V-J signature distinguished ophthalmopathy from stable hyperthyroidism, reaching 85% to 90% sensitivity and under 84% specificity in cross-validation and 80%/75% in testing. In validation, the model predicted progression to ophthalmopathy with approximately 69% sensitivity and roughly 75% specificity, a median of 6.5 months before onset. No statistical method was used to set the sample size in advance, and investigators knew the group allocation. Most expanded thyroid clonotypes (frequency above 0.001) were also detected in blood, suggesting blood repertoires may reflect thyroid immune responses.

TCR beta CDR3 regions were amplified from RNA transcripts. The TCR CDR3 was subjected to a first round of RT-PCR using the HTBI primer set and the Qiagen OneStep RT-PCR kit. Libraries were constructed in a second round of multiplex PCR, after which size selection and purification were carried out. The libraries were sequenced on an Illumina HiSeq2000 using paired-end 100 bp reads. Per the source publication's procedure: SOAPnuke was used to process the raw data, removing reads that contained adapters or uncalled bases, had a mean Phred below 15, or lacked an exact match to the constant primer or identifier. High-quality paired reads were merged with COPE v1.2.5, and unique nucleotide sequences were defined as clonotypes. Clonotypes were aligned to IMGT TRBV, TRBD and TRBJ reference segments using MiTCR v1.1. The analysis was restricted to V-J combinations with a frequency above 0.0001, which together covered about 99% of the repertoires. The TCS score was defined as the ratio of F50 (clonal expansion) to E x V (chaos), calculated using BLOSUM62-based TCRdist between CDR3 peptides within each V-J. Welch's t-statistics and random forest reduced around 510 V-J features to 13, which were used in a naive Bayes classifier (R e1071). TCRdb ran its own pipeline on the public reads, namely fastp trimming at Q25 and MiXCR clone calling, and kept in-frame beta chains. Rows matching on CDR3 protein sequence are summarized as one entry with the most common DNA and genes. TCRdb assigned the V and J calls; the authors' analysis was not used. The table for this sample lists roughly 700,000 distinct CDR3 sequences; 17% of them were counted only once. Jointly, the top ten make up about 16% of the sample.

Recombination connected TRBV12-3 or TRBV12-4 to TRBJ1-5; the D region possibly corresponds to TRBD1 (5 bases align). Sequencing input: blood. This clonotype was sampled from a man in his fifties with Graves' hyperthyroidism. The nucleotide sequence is TGTGCCAGCAGCCTTGCGGGGCTCAATCAGCCCCAGCATTTT. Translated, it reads CASSLAGLNQPQHF.